This paragraph reports one T cell receptor (beta chain). These data belong to a study of blood T cell repertoires in COVID-19. Whole-study context: Sites in the United States, Italy and Spain provided acute and convalescent COVID-19 samples. From T cells, B-cell-depleted T cells, or PBMCs came the material, which was cDNA or gDNA.

Trimming took 4 bases from V and 1 from J, leaving 18 bases between them. The CDR3 covers 17 residues. Germline CDR1 MGHRA, CDR2 YSYEKL. Under the authors' procedure: For nucleated cells, counts were estimated from reference gene primer amplification. Clones were sequenced by immunoSEQ multiplex PCR, and TCRdb holds only the in-frame ones, with some missing. V, J and clone size are taken as reported in that table, and D and trimming were inferred from the DNA itself. The repertoire holds about 260,000 clones, with roughly 83% as singletons. V gene TRBV4-1 combines with J gene TRBJ2-3, with TRBD2 as a possible D gene (5 bases). The sequencing input was peripheral blood. The clonotype comes from a man between 60 and 70 years old who had recovered from COVID-19. CDR3: CASSPEGGLLGTDTQYF. CDR3 in DNA: TGCGCCAGCAGCCCTGAAGGTGGACTCTTGGGCACAGATACGCAGTATTTT.